This entry is about one TCR beta chain. The repertoire was sequenced with immunoSEQ multiplex PCR; TCRdb's copy has only in-frame clones and lacks some. The profile shows around 65,000 clones, approximately 90% of them singletons. This sample was included in a study of OX40 agonist ivuxolimab in advanced cancers. Deletions cut 5 bases from V and 4 bases from J, with 18 bases between. From germline, CDR1 is SEHNR and CDR2 FQNEAQ (reference sequence). There are 16 residues in the CDR3. The receptor's source is an adult with an advanced solid tumor such as melanoma, head and neck, liver or kidney cancer. The V call is TRBV7-9, the J call TRBJ2-1; TRBD1 might be the D (5 bases). The specimen comprised CD4+ or CD8+ T cells sorted from blood, sampled in a trial of the OX40 agonist ivuxolimab. The CDR3 DNA sequence: TGTGCCAGCAGCCCTCAGGACATTGGCCCGTACAATGAGCAGTTCTTC. Encoded protein: CASSPQDIGPYNEQFF.